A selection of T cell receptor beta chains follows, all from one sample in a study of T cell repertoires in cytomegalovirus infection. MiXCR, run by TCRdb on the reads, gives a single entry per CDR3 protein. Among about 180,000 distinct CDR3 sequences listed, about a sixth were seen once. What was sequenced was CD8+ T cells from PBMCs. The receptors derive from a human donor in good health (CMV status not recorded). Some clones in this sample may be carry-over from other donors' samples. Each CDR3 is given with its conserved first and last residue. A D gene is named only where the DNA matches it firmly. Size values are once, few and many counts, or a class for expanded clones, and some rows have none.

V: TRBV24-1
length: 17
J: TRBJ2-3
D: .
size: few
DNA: TGTGCCACCAGTGATTACTGGGAGGACAGCCTCACAGATACGCAGTATTTT
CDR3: CATSDYWEDSLTDTQYF

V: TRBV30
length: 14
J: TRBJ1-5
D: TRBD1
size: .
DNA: TGTGCCTGGAGTGGGGGACAGAGCAATCAGCCCCAGCATTTT
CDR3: CAWSGGQSNQPQHF

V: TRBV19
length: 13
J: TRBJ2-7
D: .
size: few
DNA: TGTGCCAGTAGTATAGCGGTAGGATCCGAGCAGTACTTC
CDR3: CASSIAVGSEQYF

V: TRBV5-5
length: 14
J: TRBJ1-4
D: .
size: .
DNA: TGTGCCAGCAGCCAAAGACAGCTAAATGAAAAACTGTTTTTT
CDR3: CASSQRQLNEKLFF

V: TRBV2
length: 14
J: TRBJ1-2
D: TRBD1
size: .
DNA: TGTGCCATTCTTGAAGAGACAGGGACCTATGGCTACACCTTC
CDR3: CAILEETGTYGYTF

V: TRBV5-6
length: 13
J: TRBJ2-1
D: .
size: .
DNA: TGTGCCAGCCTCCAGAGCTCCTACAATGAGCAGTTCTTC
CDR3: CASLQSSYNEQFF

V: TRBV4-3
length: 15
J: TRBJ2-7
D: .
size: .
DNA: TGCGCCAGCAGCCAACGCTCCCAGGGGAGAAGCGAGCAGTACTTC
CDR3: CASSQRSQGRSEQYF

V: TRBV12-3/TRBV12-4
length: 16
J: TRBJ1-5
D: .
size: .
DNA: TGTGCCAGCGGACAAGGGCAGGAGCGGGTTGATCAGCCCCAGCATTTT
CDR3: CASGQGQERVDQPQHF

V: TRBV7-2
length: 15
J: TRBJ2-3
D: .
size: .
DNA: TGTGCCAGCAGCTTGTCCCTTGTGGAGGCAGATACGCAGTATTTT
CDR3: CASSLSLVEADTQYF

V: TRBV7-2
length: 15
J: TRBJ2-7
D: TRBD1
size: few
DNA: TGTGCCAGCAGCACCCGCCGGGACAGGGAGTACGAGCAGTACTTC
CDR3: CASSTRRDREYEQYF

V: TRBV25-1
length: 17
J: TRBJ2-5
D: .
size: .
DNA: TGTGCCAGCAGTGATCCGATGGCCCTGAGGGCCCAAGAGACCCAGTACTTC
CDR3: CASSDPMALRAQETQYF